Listed below are T cell receptor beta chains from one sample, sequenced in a study of Ad26.COV2.S vaccination and SARS-CoV-2 variants. The assay was immunoSEQ multiplex PCR, and TCRdb's table has in-frame clones only and misses some. The repertoire includes about 350,000 clones, about 88% of them detected once, and about 3.3% sits in the top ten. Sequenced material: peripheral blood, taken in a trial of Ad26.COV2.S vaccine versus placebo. Source of these receptors: a person between 18 and 65 years old who received the Ad26.COV2.S COVID-19 vaccine or a placebo. Both conserved end residues are part of each CDR3. The D gene is left open where the match is weak. Size is stated for part of the rows, as once, few or many counts, or as a class when the clone is expanded.

size,D,V,J,CDR3,DNA
once,NA,TRBV10-1,TRBJ2-7,CASSESMGLLSGRGEQYF,TGCGCCAGCAGTGAGTCGATGGGACTTCTATCGGGCCGGGGCGAGCAGTACTTC
NA,NA,TRBV7-9,TRBJ1-6,CASSSPNDSPLHF,TGTGCCAGCAGCTCCCCAAACGATTCACCCCTCCACTTT
NA,TRBD2,TRBV10-2,TRBJ2-7,CASRGLAGTYEQYF,TGCGCCAGCAGGGGACTAGCGGGAACCTACGAGCAGTACTTC
few,NA,TRBV19,TRBJ1-1,CASSSPRENTEAFF,TGTGCCAGTAGTAGCCCGAGGGAGAACACTGAAGCTTTCTTT
NA,NA,TRBV29-1,TRBJ2-3,CSVDNAGRAQYF,TGCAGCGTTGACAATGCGGGGCGGGCGCAGTATTTT
once,NA,TRBV1,TRBJ1-5,CTSSQLNQPQHF,TGCACCAGCAGCCAGTTAAATCAGCCCCAGCATTTT
once,TRBD1,TRBV3-1/TRBV3-2,TRBJ2-1,CASSRGTGSNNEQFF,TGTGCCAGCAGCCGAGGGACAGGGTCCAACAATGAGCAGTTCTTC
NA,NA,TRBV28,TRBJ2-1,CASSGIKGGLYNEQFF,TGTGCCAGCAGTGGTATCAAGGGGGGTCTTTACAATGAGCAGTTCTTC
NA,NA,TRBV24-1,TRBJ2-5,CATSDRGLYQETQYF,TGTGCCACCAGTGATAGGGGACTGTACCAAGAGACCCAGTACTTC
NA,TRBD1,TRBV7-6,TRBJ1-1,CASSLALQGAGTEAFF,TGTGCCAGCAGCTTAGCCCTCCAGGGGGCGGGAACTGAAGCTTTCTTT
NA,NA,TRBV10-3,TRBJ1-2,CAISEGGRRGYTF,TGTGCCATCAGTGAGGGGGGGCGCCGGGGCTACACCTTC
NA,NA,TRBV30,TRBJ2-7,CAWSPGSYEQYF,TGTGCCTGGAGCCCCGGGTCCTACGAGCAGTACTTC
NA,NA,TRBV7-5,TRBJ2-7,CARSLLGRGLSEQYF,TGTGCCAGAAGCTTATTGGGCAGGGGGCTCAGCGAGCAGTACTTC
NA,NA,TRBV28,TRBJ2-1,CASSRQGRGSYNEQFF,TGTGCCAGCAGTCGACAGGGGAGGGGGTCCTACAATGAGCAGTTCTTC
NA,NA,TRBV5-4,TRBJ1-6,CASSLLDTGYGGSPLHF,TGTGCCAGCAGCTTGCTGGACACAGGGTACGGAGGTTCACCCCTCCACTTT
NA,NA,TRBV19,TRBJ2-1,CASSIVGGPYNEQFF,TGTGCCAGTAGTATTGTAGGGGGACCCTACAATGAGCAGTTCTTC
NA,NA,TRBV12-5,TRBJ1-3,CASGYRASGNTIYF,TGTGCTAGTGGTTACAGGGCCTCTGGAAACACCATATATTTT
NA,NA,TRBV9,TRBJ2-1,CASSVVTSYNEQFF,TGTGCCAGCAGCGTAGTCACGTCCTACAATGAGCAGTTCTTC
NA,NA,TRBV21-1,TRBJ2-7,CASSKSNPRVINQEDEQYF,TGTGCCAGCAGCAAATCTAACCCCCGGGTAATAAATCAAGAGGACGAGCAGTACTTC
NA,NA,TRBV25-1,TRBJ2-1,CASSETGSYNEQFF,TGTGCCAGCAGTGAGACGGGGTCCTACAATGAGCAGTTCTTC
NA,NA,TRBV5-1,TRBJ2-7,CASSLQRHSSYEQYF,TGCGCCAGCAGCTTGCAGAGGCACAGCTCCTACGAGCAGTACTTC
NA,NA,TRBV15,TRBJ1-1,CATSRGHELNTEAFF,TGTGCCACCAGCAGAGGACATGAGTTGAACACTGAAGCTTTCTTT
NA,TRBD1,TRBV30,TRBJ1-4,CAWSPGQGYEKLFF,TGTGCCTGGAGCCCGGGACAGGGCTATGAAAAACTGTTTTTT
NA,TRBD2,TRBV18,TRBJ2-1,CASSPYSGSSYNEQFF,TGTGCCAGCTCACCCTATAGCGGGAGCTCCTACAATGAGCAGTTCTTC
once,NA,TRBV2,TRBJ1-2,CASGQGSNYGYTF,TGTGCCAGTGGCCAGGGTTCTAACTATGGCTACACCTTC
once,NA,TRBV5-6,TRBJ1-2,CASSSGTYGYTF,TGTGCCAGCAGCTCAGGGACCTATGGCTACACCTTC
NA,TRBD1,TRBV2,TRBJ2-3,CASSEDRGWADTQYF,TGTGCCAGCAGCGAAGACAGGGGGTGGGCAGATACGCAGTATTTT
NA,TRBD2,TRBV7-9,TRBJ2-7,CASSLGLAEGYEQYF,TGTGCCAGCAGCTTGGGGCTAGCGGAGGGCTACGAGCAGTACTTC
NA,NA,TRBV19,TRBJ2-3,CAIRGPNTDTQYF,TGTGCCATCCGGGGACCGAACACAGATACGCAGTATTTT
NA,TRBD2,TRBV27,TRBJ2-5,CASRSSGKETQYF,TGTGCCAGCCGTTCTAGCGGAAAAGAGACCCAGTACTTC
NA,NA,TRBV13,TRBJ2-7,CASSLGLDYEQYF,TGTGCCAGCAGCCTGGGACTTGACTACGAGCAGTACTTC
NA,NA,TRBV3-1/TRBV3-2,TRBJ1-2,CASSPQGPGDYGYTF,TGTGCCAGCAGCCCTCAAGGCCCCGGGGACTATGGCTACACCTTC
NA,NA,TRBV5-6,TRBJ2-7,CASSTLRGEQYF,TGTGCCAGCAGCACGCTCAGGGGCGAGCAGTACTTC
NA,TRBD2,TRBV19,TRBJ2-7,CASSGTKGAYEQYF,TGTGCCAGTAGCGGGACTAAAGGGGCCTACGAGCAGTACTTC
NA,TRBD1,TRBV19,TRBJ1-2,CASSIRPGTGDYTF,TGTGCCAGTAGCATACGCCCCGGGACAGGGGACTACACCTTC
NA,TRBD1,TRBV9,TRBJ1-2,CASSVEGTGGRGYGYTF,TGTGCCAGCAGCGTAGAGGGGACAGGGGGCCGGGGCTATGGCTACACCTTC
NA,TRBD2,TRBV5-1,TRBJ2-5,CASTGTSRGQETQYF,TGCGCCAGCACAGGGACTAGTAGGGGGCAAGAGACCCAGTACTTC
NA,NA,TRBV12-3/TRBV12-4,TRBJ2-1,CASSMYNEQFF,TGTGCCAGCAGTATGTACAATGAGCAGTTCTTC
NA,NA,TRBV6-5,TRBJ2-3,CASLSRETSTDTQYF,TGTGCCAGCCTTTCGAGGGAAACTAGCACAGATACGCAGTATTTT
NA,NA,TRBV7-9,TRBJ1-2,CASSPETAAVYGYTF,TGTGCCAGCAGCCCCGAGACAGCAGCTGTCTATGGCTACACCTTC
once,NA,TRBV5-7,TRBJ1-5,CATHQAGMVGAQHF,TGTGCCACCCACCAGGCGGGGATGGTGGGGGCCCAGCATTTT
few,NA,TRBV7-9,TRBJ1-4,CASSKQGFSNEKLFF,TGTGCCAGCAGCAAACAGGGCTTTAGTAATGAAAAACTGTTTTTT
NA,NA,TRBV27,TRBJ1-5,CASRPIILPRGSNQPQHF,TGTGCCAGCAGACCGATAATCCTACCCAGGGGAAGCAATCAGCCCCAGCATTTT
NA,NA,TRBV7-2,TRBJ1-4,CASSFQPAGPTNEKLFF,TGTGCCAGCAGCTTCCAACCGGCCGGACCAACTAATGAAAAACTGTTTTTT
NA,NA,TRBV6-2/TRBV6-3,TRBJ1-1,CASSSPREGSTEAFF,TGTGCCAGCAGTTCCCCCAGAGAGGGAAGCACTGAAGCTTTCTTT
NA,NA,TRBV5-4,TRBJ1-3,CASSLGTGNTIYF,TGTGCCAGCAGCTTAGGGACCGGAAACACCATATATTTT
NA,TRBD1,TRBV18,TRBJ1-1,CASSPPSRDREAFF,TGTGCCAGCTCACCACCTTCGAGGGACAGAGAAGCTTTCTTT
NA,NA,TRBV9,TRBJ2-7,CASSTQGGSSYEQYF,TGTGCCAGCAGCACCCAAGGCGGGTCCTCCTACGAGCAGTACTTC
NA,NA,TRBV6-5,TRBJ2-5,CASSYLRDGETQYF,TGTGCCAGCAGTTATCTTAGGGATGGGGAGACCCAGTACTTC
NA,NA,TRBV9,TRBJ1-2,CASSANWGDGYTF,TGTGCCAGCAGCGCCAATTGGGGTGACGGCTACACCTTC
NA,NA,TRBV28,TRBJ2-1,CASSFIRGSSYNEQFF,TGTGCCAGCAGTTTTATTCGGGGGAGCTCCTACAATGAGCAGTTCTTC